This T cell receptor beta chain was sequenced for a study of monozygotic twins with inflammatory bowel disease. Worth noting for this clonotype: Antigen unknown.

No DNA is given; TCRdb re-called the 5' RACE reads and lists each CDR3 protein once. The sample table includes hundreds of thousands of distinct CDR3 sequences. General study findings and limits: Researchers report that IBD patients shared fewer clonotypes with others than healthy twins, especially amid disease activity. Diversity of TCRbeta measured by inverse Simpson was lower in IBD patients than in healthy co-twins. Repertoire similarity was not found to differ between concordant and discordant twins, possibly from limited power.

Staff drew a roughly 2.5 ml blood sample from each donor. CDR3 length: 15 residues. The V and J genes are TRBV12-3 or TRBV12-4 and TRBJ1-5; lacking DNA, the TRBD1 call made by TCRdb goes unchecked. This receptor was obtained from a human donor with ulcerative colitis or Crohn's disease, or a healthy co-twin of an affected twin (not recorded which). Sequencing was done on a sample of blood. This CDR3 reads CASSFRGVDNQPQHF.